Sequencing of this T cell receptor beta chain was carried out in a study of blood T cell repertoires in COVID-19. Produced via immunoSEQ multiplex PCR; TCRdb's table is partial and in-frame only. The sample lists more than 85,000 clones, around 86% occurring once. The germline V gene has CDR1 SGHTA and CDR2 FQGNSA. CDR3 length: 14 amino acids. The V and J ends lost 5 bases and 10 bases respectively, with 15 bases between them. The specimen was PBMCs or T cells enriched from blood (not recorded which). The V call is TRBV7-2, the J call TRBJ1-6; D is unresolved. The sequence was obtained from a woman between 45 and 60 years old who had recovered from COVID-19. The CDR3 DNA reads TGTGCCAGCAGCCTCCTTTTTATGGGCTCACCCCTCCACTTT. It is translated as CASSLLFMGSPLHF.